These 2 T cell receptor beta chains were sequenced from one sample in a study of CD8+CD57+ T cells in acquired aplastic anemia. For CDR3 and TCR beta VDJ profiling, genomic DNA was the template used. Each CDR3 protein gets one entry after TCRdb re-called the reads with MiXCR. The data contain 150,000 to 200,000 distinct CDR3 sequences, 45% to 55% of them singletons. Sequencing was done on patients that had shown CD8+CD57+ cell expansion by flow cytometry. Sequenced: sorted CD4+, CD8+, or CD8+CD57+ T cells (not recorded which) from PBMCs. These receptors were taken from a human donor with aplastic anemia.

CDR3 amino acids: CASSLPGTADEKLFF. The CDR3 region has the DNA TGTGCCAGCAGTTTACCCGGGACAGCCGATGAAAAACTGTTTTTT. This chain uses TRBV28 with TRBJ1-4, with TRBD1 matching over 7 bases. This CDR3 spans 15 amino acids. V lost 2 bases and J lost 6; bases outside the gene matches: 6. Germline V gene lookup returns CDR1 MDHEN and CDR2 SYDVKM.

This clonotype occurred once. The J gene is TRBJ1-5, the V gene TRBV7-3, with D hard to call. The V and J ends lost 3 bases and 3 bases respectively, with 9 bases between them. Per the germline V gene, CDR1 is SGHTA and CDR2 is FQGTGA. This CDR3 contains 14 residues. This CDR3 reads CASSFGQVNQPQHF. CDR3 DNA: TGTGCCAGCAGCTTTGGCCAGGTCAATCAGCCCCAGCATTTT. The full variable domain, in which reference TRBV7-3 and TRBJ1-5 provide the parts outside the CDR3, is GAGVSQTPSNKVTEKGKYVELRCDPISGHTALYWYRQSLGQGPEFLIYFQGTGAADDSGLPNDRFFAVRPEGSVSTLKIQRTERGDSAVYLCASSFGQVNQPQHFGDGTRLSIL.